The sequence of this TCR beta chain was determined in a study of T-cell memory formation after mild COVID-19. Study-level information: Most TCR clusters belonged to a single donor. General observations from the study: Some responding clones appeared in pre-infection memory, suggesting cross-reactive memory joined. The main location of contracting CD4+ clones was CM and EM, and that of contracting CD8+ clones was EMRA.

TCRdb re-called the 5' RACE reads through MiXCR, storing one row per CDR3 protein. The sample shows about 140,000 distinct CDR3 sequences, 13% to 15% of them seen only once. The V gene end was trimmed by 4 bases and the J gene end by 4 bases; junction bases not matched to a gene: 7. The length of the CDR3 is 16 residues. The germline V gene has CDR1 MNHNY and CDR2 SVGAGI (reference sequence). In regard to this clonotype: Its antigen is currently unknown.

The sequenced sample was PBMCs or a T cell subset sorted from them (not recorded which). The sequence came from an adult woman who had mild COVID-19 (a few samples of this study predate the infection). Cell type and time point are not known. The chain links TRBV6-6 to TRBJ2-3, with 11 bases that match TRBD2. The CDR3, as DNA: TGTGCCAGCAGTTCCTCCACTAGCGGGGGAGCAGATACGCAGTATTTT. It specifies CASSSSTSGGADTQYF.